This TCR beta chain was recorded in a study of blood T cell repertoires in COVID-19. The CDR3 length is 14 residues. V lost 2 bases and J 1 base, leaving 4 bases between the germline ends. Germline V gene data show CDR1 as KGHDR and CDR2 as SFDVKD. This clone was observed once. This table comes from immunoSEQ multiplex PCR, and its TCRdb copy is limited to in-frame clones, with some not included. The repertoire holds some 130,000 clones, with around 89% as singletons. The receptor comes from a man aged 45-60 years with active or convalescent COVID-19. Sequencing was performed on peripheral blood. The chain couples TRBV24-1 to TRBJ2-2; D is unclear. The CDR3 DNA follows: TGTGCCACCAGTGATTATAAGAACACCGGGGAGCTGTTTTTT. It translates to CATSDYKNTGELFF.